The 13 T cell receptor beta chains given below trace back to one sample, sequenced in a study of regulatory T cells in long-lasting Graves disease. The authors built TCR beta libraries using iRepertoire HTBI primers and Arm-PCR of CDR3 regions. TCRdb processed the multiplex PCR reads anew with MiXCR; each CDR3 protein has one entry. The table has about 470,000 distinct CDR3 sequences, about 20% seen once. Specified time point: persistent/refractory GD, antithyroid drugs over 5 years with positive TRAb. The TCR library was made from RNA that had been extracted from PBMCs in TRIzol. The material was peripheral blood mononuclear cells (PBMCs), obtained when the disease was refractory, from a patient treated with antithyroid drugs. These receptors were taken from a female donor with Graves disease.

This clonotype was found a few times. The V gene is TRBV20-1, the J gene TRBJ1-2; 9 bases map to TRBD1. The CDR3 is 13 residues long. From germline, CDR1 is DFQATT and CDR2 SNEGSKA (reference sequence). CDR3 in amino acids: CSLLGTGKGGYTF. The CDR3 DNA is TGCAGCCTTCTGGGGACAGGGAAGGGTGGCTACACCTTC.

The genes are TRBV6-1 and TRBJ1-6, with D uncertain. CDR3 size: 12 residues. The germline V and J ends were trimmed by 5 bases and 16 bases, with 15 bases remaining between them. The germline CDR1 and CDR2 sequences are MNHNS and SASEGT. For the CDR3, the DNA is TGTGCCAGCAGTCGGACGGACCGAAGTCTCCACTTT. This sequence encodes CASSRTDRSLHF.

This clonotype was counted only a few times. The chain carries TRBV6-1 and TRBJ1-2, with 9 nucleotides matching TRBD1. CDR3 length: 13 residues. Per the germline V gene, CDR1 is MNHNS and CDR2 is SASEGT. The J segment lost 4 bases and the V segment lost 10 bases, leaving 7 bases of the junction unmatched. In nucleotides, the CDR3 is TGTGCCACCAACAGGGGGCTAGGCTATGGCTACACCTTC. Translation gives CATNRGLGYGYTF.

V is TRBV14 and J is TRBJ2-7, with 9 bases that match TRBD2. Germline trimming cut 5 bases from V and 6 bases from J; bases unmatched to any gene: 14. The CDR3 covers 16 residues. Per the germline V gene, CDR1 is SGHDN and CDR2 is FVKESK. In nucleotides, the CDR3 is TGTGCCAGCAGCAAGGGTTTAATAGCGGGAGAGGGCGAGCAGTACTTC. Amino acid sequence: CASSKGLIAGEGEQYF.

This clonotype was seen ten or more times. The chain has TRBV7-8 and TRBJ1-4; 7 bases match TRBD1. Germline loops: CDR1 SGHVS, CDR2 FQNEAQ. V lost 1 base, J lost 8 bases, and 7 bases stayed unmatched. The CDR3 runs to 15 residues. The CDR3 DNA reads TGTGCCAGCAGCTTAGTCGGGACAGAGTACGAAAAACTGTTTTTT. Protein product: CASSLVGTEYEKLFF.

The chain couples TRBV7-9 to TRBJ2-7; 10 positions match TRBD2. V lost 4 bases to trimming and J lost 4 bases; unmatched junction nucleotides: 7. CDR1 is SEHNR and CDR2 is FQNEAQ in the germline V gene (reference sequence). This CDR3 has 15 residues. CDR3 amino acids: CASSSPGTSEYEQYF. In DNA form, the CDR3 reads TGTGCCAGCAGCTCACCCGGGACTAGCGAGTACGAGCAGTACTTC.

This clonotype was seen ten or more times. J is TRBJ1-4 and V is TRBV2; maybe TRBD1 (5 bases). This CDR3 comprises 13 residues. The germline V gene has CDR1 SNHLY and CDR2 FYNNEI. Trimming took off 5 bases at V and 7 bases at J, with 11 bases between the two ends. DNA of the CDR3: TGTGCCAGCAGTCAGGGTCGGGGTGAAAAACTGTTTTTT. Translation gives CASSQGRGEKLFF.

The rearrangement uses TRBV4-2 and TRBJ2-7; 10 nucleotides align to TRBD2. V shed 0 bases and J 3 bases; nucleotides not matched to a gene: 2. In germline, CDR1 is LGHNA, CDR2 YNFKEQ. The CDR3 is 15 residues long. CDR3 in amino acids: CASSQDASGGYEQYF. The CDR3 bases are TGTGCCAGCAGCCAAGATGCTAGCGGGGGCTACGAGCAGTACTTC.

The genes are TRBV7-3 and TRBJ2-2; no clear D. Trimming stripped 8 bases from V and 3 bases from J, with 10 bases between. This CDR3 has 13 amino acids. The V gene's germline CDR1 is SGHTA and CDR2 FQGTGA. Written as DNA, the CDR3 is TGTGCCAGCGGCGCCCGGGACACCGGGGAGCTGTTTTTT. It codes for CASGARDTGELFF.

This chain joins TRBV7-9 and TRBJ2-7; weak D call: TRBD1 (5 bases). CDR3 length: 11 residues. Looked up from germline, CDR1 is SEHNR and CDR2 is FQNEAQ (reference sequence). V gave up 5 bases and J gave up 9 bases, with 11 bases separating them. CDR3 residues: CASSPDIRQYF. DNA of the CDR3: TGTGCCAGCAGCCCGGACATACGGCAGTACTTC.

V usage is TRBV2 and J usage is TRBJ2-1; 10 nucleotides match TRBD2. The V gene end was trimmed by 5 bases and the J gene end by 6 bases; junction bases not matched to a gene: 13. CDR1 is SNHLY and CDR2 is FYNNEI in the germline V gene. This CDR3 has 17 residues. The CDR3 coding sequence is TGTGCCAGCAGTCAACTAGCGGGAATAAGACGAGGCAATGAGCAGTTCTTC. Amino acids: CASSQLAGIRRGNEQFF.

This clonotype was counted between two and nine times. The CDR3 DNA is TGTGCCACCAGCAGAGCGTTGGCAGGGCAGATGAATGAGCAGTTCTTC. Encoded protein: CATSRALAGQMNEQFF. The rearrangement links TRBV15 to TRBJ2-1, with D perhaps TRBD1 (5 bases). Germline CDR1 is LNHNV and CDR2 is YYDKDF (reference sequence). The CDR3 contains 16 residues. V lost 1 base and J lost 7, with 17 bases in between.

The rearrangement joins TRBV2 to TRBJ2-1, with 10 positions matching TRBD2. V dropped 6 bases and J dropped 5; count of bases not matched to a gene: 7. The CDR3 is 15 amino acids. Germline assignment: CDR1 SNHLY and CDR2 FYNNEI. The CDR3 loop is CASRVLAGADNEQFF. CDR3 bases: TGTGCCAGCAGGGTTCTAGCGGGAGCAGACAATGAGCAGTTCTTC.